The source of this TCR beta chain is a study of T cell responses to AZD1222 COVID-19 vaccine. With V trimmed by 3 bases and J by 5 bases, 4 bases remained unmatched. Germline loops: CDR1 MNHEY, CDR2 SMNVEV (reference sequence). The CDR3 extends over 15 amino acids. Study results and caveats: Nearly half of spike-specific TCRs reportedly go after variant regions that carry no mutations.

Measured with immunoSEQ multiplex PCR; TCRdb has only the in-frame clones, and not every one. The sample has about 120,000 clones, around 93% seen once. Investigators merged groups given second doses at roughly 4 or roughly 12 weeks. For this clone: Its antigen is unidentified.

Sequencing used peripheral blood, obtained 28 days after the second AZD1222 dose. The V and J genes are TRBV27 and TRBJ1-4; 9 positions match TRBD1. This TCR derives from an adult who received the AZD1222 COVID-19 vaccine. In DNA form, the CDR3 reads TGTGCCAGCAGTTTTATAGGACAGGGGAATGAAAAACTGTTTTTT. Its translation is CASSFIGQGNEKLFF. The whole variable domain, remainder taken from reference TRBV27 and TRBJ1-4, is EAQVTQNPRYLITVTGKKLTVTCSQNMNHEYMSWYRQDPGLGLRQIYYSMNVEVTDKGDVPEGYKVSRKEKRNFPLILESPSPNQTSLYFCASSFIGQGNEKLFFGSGTQLSVL.